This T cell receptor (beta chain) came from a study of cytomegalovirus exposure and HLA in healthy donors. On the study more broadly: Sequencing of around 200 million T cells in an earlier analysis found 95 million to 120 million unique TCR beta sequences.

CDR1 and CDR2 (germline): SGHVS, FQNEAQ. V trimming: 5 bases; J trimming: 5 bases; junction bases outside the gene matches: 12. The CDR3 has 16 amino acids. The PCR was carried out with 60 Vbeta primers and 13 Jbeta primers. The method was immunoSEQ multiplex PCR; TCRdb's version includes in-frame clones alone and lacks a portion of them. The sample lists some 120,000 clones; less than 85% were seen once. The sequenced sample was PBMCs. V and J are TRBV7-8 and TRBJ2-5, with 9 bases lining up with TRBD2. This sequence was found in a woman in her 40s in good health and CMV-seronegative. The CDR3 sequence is CASSQGRAGGHETQYF. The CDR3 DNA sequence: TGTGCCAGCAGCCAGGGCCGGGCGGGGGGGCACGAGACCCAGTACTTC.